Following are 19 T cell receptor beta chains from one sample sequenced in a study of identical twins. TCRdb reprocessed the 5' RACE reads via MiXCR and lists one record per CDR3 protein. The sample lists roughly 570,000 distinct CDR3 sequences, 9.5% to 10% occurring once. The sample was also linked to a second study, of yellow fever vaccine responses in identical twins.

Material: PBMCs. The origin of the receptors is a woman aged 18-29 years in good health.

V gene TRBV3-1 combines with J gene TRBJ2-7; D unclear. This CDR3 is 14 amino acids long. Germline assignment: CDR1 LGHDT and CDR2 YNNKEL (reference sequence). Trimming removed 3 bases at V and 3 bases at J, with 12 bases between. In DNA form, the CDR3 reads TGTGCCAGCAGCCAGCCTAGTCCCCGCTACGAGCAGTACTTC. This encodes CASSQPSPRYEQYF.

This clonotype has more than one count but fewer than ten. The V call is TRBV7-2, the J call TRBJ2-7, with 8 bases identical to TRBD1. Trimming cost V 2 bases and J 12 bases; bases outside gene matches: 15. The CDR3 runs to 15 residues. Germline assignment: CDR1 SGHTA and CDR2 FQGNSA. The CDR3 nucleotides are TGTGCCAGCAGCTTACGCGGACAGGGTCTCGGGGACACGTACTTC. As protein: CASSLRGQGLGDTYF.

A few counts support this clonotype. V gene TRBV3-1 combines with J gene TRBJ2-7; 15 nucleotides match TRBD2. The V segment lost 3 bases and the J segment 2 bases; nucleotides outside the gene matches: 5. There are 17 residues in the CDR3. Germline V CDR1 and CDR2: LGHDT, YNNKEL (reference sequence). The CDR3 sequence: CASSHGLAGGQAYEQYF. The CDR3 nucleotides read TGTGCCAGCAGCCACGGACTAGCGGGGGGGCAAGCCTACGAGCAGTACTTC.

The chain employs TRBV28 and TRBJ2-7; 10 nucleotides line up with TRBD1. V shed 3 bases and J 4 bases; nucleotides not matched to a gene: 9. In germline, CDR1 is MDHEN, CDR2 SYDVKM. The CDR3 runs 16 residues. The CDR3 DNA sequence: TGTGCCAGCAGTTTGGGGACAGGGGTAGGGGGTTACGAGCAGTACTTC. Its translation: CASSLGTGVGGYEQYF.

The chain carries TRBV30 and TRBJ2-1; TRBD1 agrees at 8 bases. Germline lookup yields CDR1 GTSNPN and CDR2 SVGIG (reference sequence). V dropped 4 bases and J dropped 8; count of bases not matched to a gene: 4. This CDR3 contains 12 residues. The CDR3 sequence is CAWTLTGDEQFF. The CDR3 nucleotides read TGTGCCTGGACACTGACAGGGGATGAGCAGTTCTTC.

The rearrangement joins TRBV2 to TRBJ2-7, with D hard to call. The CDR3 is 14 amino acids. Germline V CDR1 and CDR2: SNHLY, FYNNEI. V was clipped by 6 bases and J by 0 bases, with 12 bases between them. The chain's CDR3 is CASSPFLSSYEQYF. CDR3 sequence (DNA): TGTGCCAGCAGCCCGTTCCTAAGCTCCTACGAGCAGTACTTC.

This clonotype was counted at least ten times. The chain employs TRBV13 and TRBJ2-2, with a possible D match to TRBD2 (6 bases). Trimming pared 6 bases from V and 5 bases from J, leaving 10 bases between. Per germline, CDR1 PRHDT and CDR2 FYEKMQ (reference sequence). This CDR3 comprises 13 residues. CDR3 nucleotides: TGTGCCAGCAGGGCTGGAGGGACCGGGGAGCTGTTTTTT. Its protein is CASRAGGTGELFF.

This clonotype was seen many times. The V call is TRBV12-3 or TRBV12-4, the J call TRBJ1-1; D not resolved. This CDR3 contains 12 residues. V lost 5 bases to trimming and J lost 10 bases, with 14 bases between them. Written as DNA, the CDR3 is TGTGCCAGCAGTCCAGTGGCCACCGGAGCTTTCTTT. This encodes CASSPVATGAFF.

The rearrangement joins TRBV24-1 to TRBJ2-1; 11 bases are a match to TRBD2. V lost 7 bases to trimming and J lost 8 bases; unmatched junction nucleotides: 9. The germline V gene has CDR1 KGHDR and CDR2 SFDVKD. The CDR3 has 15 residues. The CDR3 spells CATRASGGQGDEQFF. CDR3 nucleotides: TGTGCCACCAGGGCTAGCGGGGGGCAAGGCGATGAGCAGTTCTTC.

This clonotype appeared a few times. Here the CDR3 reads CASSIQGLFLSPNSTDTQYF. For the CDR3, the DNA is TGTGCCAGCAGCATACAGGGATTATTTCTCAGTCCAAACTCCACAGATACGCAGTATTTT. The chain uses TRBV11-2 and TRBJ2-3; D possibly corresponds to TRBD1 (6 bases). Germline V gene sequence: CDR1 SGHAT, CDR2 FQNNGV. Trimming took 5 bases from V and 2 from J, leaving 29 bases between them. The CDR3 totals 20 residues.

This clonotype was seen more than once but under ten times. CDR3 protein: CASSLELGPNIQYF. The CDR3, as DNA: TGTGCCAGCAGCTTAGAATTAGGGCCGAACATTCAGTACTTC. The V gene is TRBV7-2, the J gene TRBJ2-4; D unclear. The CDR3 extends over 14 amino acids. Trimming pared 1 base from V and 7 bases from J, leaving 11 bases between. The V gene's germline CDR1 is SGHTA and CDR2 FQGNSA.

This clonotype was observed many times. CDR3 sequence reads: CASSYETSGRSKNIQYF. DNA for the CDR3: TGTGCCAGCAGTTACGAGACTAGCGGGAGGTCCAAAAACATTCAGTACTTC. The chain combines TRBV6-5 with TRBJ2-4, with TRBD2 identical over 13 bases. The germline V gene has CDR1 MNHEY and CDR2 SVGAGI. Trimming cost V 2 bases and J 2 bases; bases outside gene matches: 3. The CDR3 covers 17 residues.

The table lists this clonotype with a few counts. J is TRBJ2-3 and V is TRBV18; D possibly matches TRBD1 or TRBD2 (6 bases each). Trimming cost V 4 bases and J 6 bases, with 11 bases left between them. Germline CDR1 KGHSH, CDR2 LQKENI. The CDR3 runs to 13 residues. DNA of the CDR3: TGTGCCAGCTCACAGGGGGGCCAGGATACGCAGTATTTT. Protein sequence: CASSQGGQDTQYF.

The V and J genes are TRBV7-9 and TRBJ2-7, with 12 bases lining up with TRBD2. Per germline, CDR1 SEHNR and CDR2 FQNEAQ (reference sequence). The trim removed 4 bases at V and 2 bases at J, leaving 6 bases unmatched. The CDR3 sequence is 16 residues long. The chain's CDR3 is CASSSSLAGGTYEQYF. The DNA for the CDR3 is TGTGCCAGCAGCTCCTCACTAGCGGGGGGAACCTACGAGCAGTACTTC.

This clonotype showed up many times. The V and J genes are TRBV15 and TRBJ2-5, with 9 bases matching TRBD2. The CDR3 extends over 16 amino acids. With V trimmed by 3 bases and J by 5 bases, 10 bases remained unmatched. Germline lookup yields CDR1 LNHNV and CDR2 YYDKDF (reference sequence). As DNA, the CDR3 is TGTGCCACCAGCAGTGGGACTAGCAGTTTGTGGGAGACCCAGTACTTC. This translates into CATSSGTSSLWETQYF. The full variable domain, with the rest looked up from reference TRBV15 and TRBJ2-5, is DAMVIQNPRYQVTQFGKPVTLSCSQTLNHNVMYWYQQKSSQAPKLLFHYYDKDFNNEADTPDNFQSRRPNTSFCFLDIRSPGLGDTAMYLCATSSGTSSLWETQYFGPGTRLLVL.

This clonotype was observed a few times. For the CDR3, the DNA is TGTGCCACCAGCGCTCGGGTGGACAGTGAAGCTTTCTTT. It translates to CATSARVDSEAFF. This chain uses TRBV15 with TRBJ1-1; D might be TRBD1 (6 bases). Per germline, CDR1 LNHNV and CDR2 YYDKDF (reference sequence). The CDR3 has 13 residues. V shed 5 bases and J shed 7 bases, with 14 bases lying between them.

The chain has TRBV2 and TRBJ1-6, with 7 bases identical to TRBD1. This CDR3 spans 15 amino acids. V was clipped by 2 bases and J by 8 bases; unmatched bases: 6. Germline-derived CDR1 and CDR2 are SNHLY and FYNNEI. CDR3: CASSELGRGYSPLHF. The CDR3 nucleotides read TGTGCCAGCAGTGAATTAGGCAGGGGGTATTCACCCCTCCACTTT. Full variable domain (missing parts from reference TRBV2 and TRBJ1-6): EPEVTQTPSHQVTQMGQEVILRCVPISNHLYFYWYRQILGQKVEFLVSFYNNEISEKSEIFDDQFSVERPDGSNFTLKIRSTKLEDSAMYFCASSELGRGYSPLHFGNGTRLTVT.

This clonotype was observed at least ten times. The chain links TRBV12-3 or TRBV12-4 to TRBJ2-7; a weak D match, TRBD1 (6 bases). The CDR3 loop spans 15 amino acids. Trimming shortened V by 5 bases and J by 2 bases, and 16 bases separated the two germline ends. In nucleotides, the CDR3 is TGTGCCAGCAGTCCAAGGGACATCGTAACCTACGAGCAGTACTTC. It encodes CASSPRDIVTYEQYF.

In this sample, this clonotype turned up a few times. This rearrangement joins TRBV12-3 or TRBV12-4 to TRBJ2-2, with D unresolved. The CDR3 extends over 13 amino acids. The V and J ends lost 4 bases and 4 bases respectively, with 7 bases between them. CDR3 nucleotide sequence: TGTGCCAGCAGTTGGTCGAGCACCGGGGAGCTGTTTTTT. Protein sequence: CASSWSSTGELFF.